Listed below are T cell receptor beta chains from one sample, sequenced in a study of cytomegalovirus exposure and HLA in healthy donors. Assay used: immunoSEQ multiplex PCR; TCRdb lists only in-frame clones, some missing. The sample includes about 140,000 clones, 70% to 90% of them seen just once. Specimen: PBMCs. These receptor sequences come from a man between 45 and 60 years old in good health and CMV-seronegative. CDR3s include the opening cysteine and the closing phenylalanine or tryptophan. A D gene is named only where the DNA matches it firmly. Only part of the rows carry a size: once, few, many, or a class if the clone is expanded.

>TRBD1|TRBJ2-3|TRBV7-6|-
TGTGCCAGCAGCTTAGGTCGGACAGGGGTTGGAGATACGCAGTATTTT
CASSLGRTGVGDTQYF
>TRBD1|TRBJ1-2|TRBV7-9|once
TGTGCGCAGTCAGGGGGCACCTATGGCTACACCTTC
CAQSGGTYGYTF
>-|TRBJ1-1|TRBV5-1|-
TGCGCCAGCAGCGACTCCGTCAGCAGGGGCGGTTTATTGGAAGCTTTCTTT
CASSDSVSRGGLLEAFF
>-|TRBJ1-1|TRBV25-1|-
TGTGCCAGCATGCTTCTGAGGGAAGCTTTCTTT
CASMLLREAFF
>-|TRBJ2-7|TRBV7-5|-
TGTGTCAGAAACCAGCGCACAGCTAGCGGGGGCTCATACGAGCAGTACTTC
CVRNQRTASGGSYEQYF
>TRBD2|TRBJ2-5|TRBV30|-
TGTGCCTGCGGGACTAGCGGGAGTGGCGAGACCCAGTACTTC
CACGTSGSGETQYF
>-|TRBJ2-5|TRBV11-2|-
TGTGCCAGCAGCCGAGGGCGGATGGGATTAGAGACCCAGTACTTC
CASSRGRMGLETQYF
>-|TRBJ1-4|TRBV7-9|-
TGTGCCAGCAAATCCGTGGGGCAGCTTAATGAAAAACTGTTTTTT
CASKSVGQLNEKLFF
>-|TRBJ1-1|TRBV29-1|-
TGCAGCGTTGTAAGGTTGGCCAAGGAGCCGAACACTGAAGCTTTCTTT
CSVVRLAKEPNTEAFF
>TRBD1|TRBJ1-5|TRBV7-2|-
TGTGCCAGCAGCCGGGACAGGCGGTCAAATCAGCCCCAGCATTTT
CASSRDRRSNQPQHF
>-|TRBJ1-2|TRBV6-1|-
TGTGCCAGCAGTGAGTTCAGCGAGTTCTCCTATGGCTACACCTTC
CASSEFSEFSYGYTF
>TRBD2|TRBJ2-3|TRBV5-1|once
TGCGCCAGCAGCTTCGGGACTAGCGGCACAGATACGCAGTATTTT
CASSFGTSGTDTQYF
>TRBD1|TRBJ2-2|TRBV5-1|-
TGCGCCAGCAGCTTGGGAGGGACAGGGAACACCGGGGAGCTGTTTTTT
CASSLGGTGNTGELFF
>-|TRBJ1-1|TRBV18|-
TGTGCCAGCTCACTCAGACAGACAATGAGCACTGAAGCTTTCTTT
CASSLRQTMSTEAFF
>-|TRBJ2-1|TRBV28|few
TGTGCCAGCAGTTTAGGAGGGGACGGGTACAATGAGCAGTTCTTC
CASSLGGDGYNEQFF
>TRBD2|TRBJ2-1|TRBV29-1|-
TGCAGCGTTGGGGGACTAGCGGGAACCTCCTACAATGAGCAGTTCTTC
CSVGGLAGTSYNEQFF
>-|TRBJ1-3|TRBV12-5|-
TGTGCTAGTGCCCCTGGCATCCCGGCAGGGAAAACTGGAAACACCATATATTTT
CASAPGIPAGKTGNTIYF
>TRBD1|TRBJ1-5|TRBV7-6|-
TGTGCCAGCAGCGAACAACAGGGGAATCAGCCCCAGCATTTT
CASSEQQGNQPQHF
>-|TRBJ2-7|TRBV7-9|few
TGTGCCAGCAGCAGTAGCAACACGGAGTACTTC
CASSSSNTEYF
>TRBD2|TRBJ2-3|TRBV6-5|-
TGTGCCAGCAGTTACGCTTTCGGGAGGGGCACAGATACGCAGTATTTT
CASSYAFGRGTDTQYF
>-|TRBJ1-2|TRBV7-8|-
TGTGCCAGCAGCGCCAACAGGGAAAGCGGTGGCTACACCTTC
CASSANRESGGYTF
>-|TRBJ2-6|TRBV4-1|few
TGCGCCAGCAGCCAAGATGAGGAAGTCTCTGGGGCCAACGTCCTGACTTTC
CASSQDEEVSGANVLTF
>TRBD2|TRBJ2-5|TRBV29-1|-
TGCAGCTTATTTAAGGCGGGGGTCCGTGAGACCCAGTACTTC
CSLFKAGVRETQYF
>-|TRBJ2-4|TRBV5-1|once
TGCGCCAGCAGCATAACGACAGGCGTTAAAAACATTCAGTACTTC
CASSITTGVKNIQYF
>TRBD1|TRBJ2-7|TRBV27|-
TGTGCCAGCAGTTCATACCGGGACAGGGGTTACGAGCAGTACTTC
CASSSYRDRGYEQYF
>TRBD1|TRBJ1-3|TRBV7-9|-
TGTGCCAGCAGCCGGGGGCCGGGACAGGGGACAGGAAACACCATATATTTT
CASSRGPGQGTGNTIYF
>-|TRBJ1-4|TRBV5-1|-
TGCGCCAGCAGCTCGGCGGACACCGCAACTAATGAAAAACTGTTTTTT
CASSSADTATNEKLFF
>TRBD1|TRBJ2-5|TRBV28|few
TGTGCCAGCAGTCCAGGACAGGGGCAAGAGACCCAGTACTTC
CASSPGQGQETQYF
>-|TRBJ2-1|TRBV28|-
TGTGCCAGCAGTTTTTTGGGGGGAAGGCGGAATGAGCAGTTCTTC
CASSFLGGRRNEQFF
>TRBD1|TRBJ2-3|TRBV2|-
TGTGCCAGCAGTGTAGACAGGGGGTCAACAGATACGCAGTATTTT
CASSVDRGSTDTQYF
>-|TRBJ2-2|TRBV5-4|-
TGTGCCGGCCAGGAGCAGGGTCCTAAAACCGGGGAGCTGTTTTTT
CAGQEQGPKTGELFF
>-|TRBJ2-2|TRBV2|-
TGTGCCAGCACCCCTCGGAGAGCGAGGACCGGGGAGCTGTTTTTT
CASTPRRARTGELFF
>-|TRBJ1-1|TRBV18|-
TGTGCCAGCTCACTTCAGGGTCCTGAAGCTTTCTTT
CASSLQGPEAFF
>-|TRBJ1-3|TRBV2|-
TGTGCCAGCAGTCCTATAGGACAGCAAACTGGAAACACCATATATTTT
CASSPIGQQTGNTIYF
>-|TRBJ1-3|TRBV5-6|-
TGTGCCAGCAGCTTGGGGCAGGTTAGCTCTGGAAACACCATATATTTT
CASSLGQVSSGNTIYF
>TRBD2|TRBJ2-3|TRBV7-3|-
TGTGCCAGCAGCCGACGGGCGGCGGGGGGTTTCACAGATACGCAGTATTTT
CASSRRAAGGFTDTQYF
>TRBD1|TRBJ1-5|TRBV4-2|few
TGTGCCAGCAGTACAGGGGTTCGCAATCAGCCCCAGCATTTT
CASSTGVRNQPQHF
>TRBD1|TRBJ2-5|TRBV28|-
TGTGCCAGCAATATTCCCGGGACAGCGACCCAAGAGACCCAGTACTTC
CASNIPGTATQETQYF
>TRBD1|TRBJ1-1|TRBV5-1|-
TGCGCCAGCAGCTGGGGACAGGGGGCAGACACTGAAGCTTTCTTT
CASSWGQGADTEAFF
>-|TRBJ2-1|TRBV5-4|few
TGTGCCAGCAGCTCGCACGAGTTGCATGAGCAGTTCTTC
CASSSHELHEQFF
>TRBD2|TRBJ2-3|TRBV19|-
TGTGCCAGTAGTCCGTTCTTGACGGGAGGTTCGACAGATACGCAGTATTTT
CASSPFLTGGSTDTQYF
>-|TRBJ1-1|TRBV4-1|-
TGCGCCAGCAGCCAAGAAGGAGGGAACCGTGAAGCTTTCTTT
CASSQEGGNREAFF
>TRBD1|TRBJ1-4|TRBV7-9|once
TGTGCCAGCAGCTTAGAAGGGGGCTCGAATGAAAAACTGTTTTTT
CASSLEGGSNEKLFF
>-|TRBJ1-2|TRBV5-1|few
TGCGCCAGCAGCTTGGACAGCCCCTATGGCTACACCTTC
CASSLDSPYGYTF
>TRBD2|TRBJ2-5|TRBV5-1|-
TGCGCCAGCAGCACGGGGGTGCTAGCGGATCAAGAGACCCAGTACTTC
CASSTGVLADQETQYF
>-|TRBJ2-3|TRBV29-1|-
TGCAGCGTTGCCTTGAGTATAGATACGCAGTATTTT
CSVALSIDTQYF
>TRBD1|TRBJ2-1|TRBV11-2|-
TGTGCCAGCAGCCAGGGTTTGAGGGACAGTTTCCAGTTCTTC
CASSQGLRDSFQFF
>-|TRBJ2-3|TRBV18|once
TGTGCCAGCTCAGCGACGGGGGATACGCAGTATTTT
CASSATGDTQYF
>TRBD1|TRBJ2-1|TRBV6-5|-
TGTGCCACCTTTGGGACAGGGTTCAATGAGCAGTTCTTC
CATFGTGFNEQFF
>TRBD1|TRBJ1-2|TRBV6-5|-
TGTGCCAGCAGCCTAGGGACAGGGAGAAGCTATGGCTACACCTTC
CASSLGTGRSYGYTF
>-|TRBJ1-1|TRBV7-8|few
TGTGCCAGCAGCCATTCGATTGCGGGTTGGGTCGCGTATACAAACACTGAAGCTTTCTTT
CASSHSIAGWVAYTNTEAFF
>TRBD1|TRBJ1-4|TRBV30|-
TGTGCCTGGAAGACACAGGGGAGTGGGGAAAAACTGTTTTTT
CAWKTQGSGEKLFF
>-|TRBJ1-4|TRBV25-1|once
TGTGCCAGCCGGGAGGGTAATGAAAAACTGTTTTTT
CASREGNEKLFF
>-|TRBJ1-1|TRBV18|-
TGTGCCAGCTCACCACCCAGAGGGGGGGAAGTCACTGAAGCTTTCTTT
CASSPPRGGEVTEAFF
>-|TRBJ1-3|TRBV28|-
TGTGCCAGCAGTTCCCGGAGGGACACCATATATTTT
CASSSRRDTIYF
>-|TRBJ1-3|TRBV23-1|-
TGCGCCAGCAGTCAAGTACTTGGAAACACCATATATTTT
CASSQVLGNTIYF
>-|TRBJ2-7|TRBV4-1|-
TGCGCCAGCAGCCAAGAGTACCGTTCGTCCTACGAGCAGTACTTC
CASSQEYRSSYEQYF